This T cell receptor beta chain was sequenced in a study of control samples from healthy donors and cancer patients. The CDR3 length is 13 residues. TCRdb's table, derived via immunoSEQ multiplex PCR, lists solely in-frame clones and lacks some. The sample holds approximately 110,000 clones, about 89% seen once. In its sample, this clone was seen a few times. The TCR was taken from a woman in her fifties or sixties in good health. The gene calls are TRBV7-5 and TRBJ1-3. TRBV7-5 is an annotated pseudogene. Material for sequencing was blood. CDR3 sequence reads: CVRSLVPGNTIYF. The CDR3 DNA sequence: TGTGTCAGAAGCTTAGTCCCTGGAAACACCATATATTTT.